This T cell receptor beta chain was recorded in a study of T cell changes during pregnancy in multiple sclerosis. Trimming removed 3 bases from V and 2 bases from J, with 14 bases in between. CDR1 and CDR2 from the germline V gene are MNHEY and SVGAGI. The CDR3 is 15 residues long. The assay was immunoSEQ multiplex PCR, and TCRdb's table has in-frame clones only and misses some. The repertoire holds 70,000 to 100,000 clones, with 80% to 95% as singletons. This chain joins TRBV6-5 and TRBJ2-7, with D perhaps matching TRBD2 (6 bases). This sequence was found in a female donor with multiple sclerosis, enrolled in a pregnancy study. The source was peripheral blood, collected in the first trimester of pregnancy. The CDR3 reads CASSYGQGGPYEQYF. CDR3 bases: TGTGCCAGCAGTTATGGGCAGGGAGGACCCTACGAGCAGTACTTC.